Listed below are T cell receptor beta chains from one sample, sequenced in a study of vaccination and CD4 T cells after COVID-19. No cognate antigen is known for these TCRs. A single record per CDR3 protein comes from TCRdb applying MiXCR to the PCR reads. The repertoire holds about 9,000 distinct CDR3 sequences, with over 35% as singletons. Sequenced: CD4+ T cells from blood, cultured in vitro. These receptors were collected from a human donor in good health. Each CDR3 is given with its conserved first and last residue. D genes are given only for firm matches. Clone size is given for some rows only: seen once, a few or many times, or a class if the clone is expanded.

J,size,V,D,CDR3,DNA
TRBJ1-2,-,TRBV2,-,CASQAGQNYGYTF,TGTGCCAGCCAAGCCGGACAGAACTATGGCTACACCTTC
TRBJ2-2,once,TRBV28,TRBD2,CASIAGGNTGELFF,TGTGCCAGCATAGCGGGAGGGAACACCGGGGAGCTGTTTTTT
TRBJ2-7,-,TRBV20-1,TRBD2,CSARGLATYEQYF,TGCAGTGCAAGGGGACTAGCAACCTACGAGCAGTACTTC
TRBJ2-7,few,TRBV6-2/TRBV6-3,TRBD2,CASRLGLPNYEQYF,TGTGCCAGCAGGTTGGGACTACCGAACTACGAGCAGTACTTC
TRBJ2-2,-,TRBV2,-,CASSETRWGTGELFF,TGTGCCAGCAGTGAAACTAGATGGGGCACCGGGGAGCTGTTTTTT
TRBJ2-7,-,TRBV7-2,-,CASSLGVLGDYEQYF,TGTGCCAGCAGCTTAGGAGTGTTGGGGGACTACGAGCAGTACTTC
TRBJ1-6,-,TRBV28,-,CAWKNSYNSPLHF,TGTGCCTGGAAGAACTCCTATAATTCACCCCTCCACTTT
TRBJ1-2,-,TRBV7-9,TRBD1,CASSSRTGPGGYTF,TGTGCCAGCAGCTCACGGACAGGACCTGGCGGCTACACCTTC
TRBJ2-7,-,TRBV29-1,TRBD2,CSVEFPTSGPTYEQYF,TGCAGCGTTGAATTCCCGACTAGCGGACCCACCTACGAGCAGTACTTC
TRBJ2-1,once,TRBV20-1,-,CSARRGESYNEQFF,TGCAGTGCTAGACGAGGTGAATCCTACAATGAGCAGTTCTTC
TRBJ2-1,-,TRBV20-1,-,CSASEYPPPYNEQFF,TGCAGTGCAAGCGAATACCCTCCACCTTACAATGAGCAGTTCTTC
TRBJ1-6,-,TRBV5-6,-,CASSLTSDSPLHF,TGTGCCAGCAGCTTGACAAGCGATTCACCCCTCCACTTT
TRBJ2-3,once,TRBV4-1,-,CASSQAWKSTDTQYF,TGCGCCAGCAGCCAAGCTTGGAAGAGCACAGATACGCAGTATTTT
TRBJ2-1,-,TRBV7-3,-,CASSLGEASEQFF,TGTGCCAGCAGCTTGGGGGAAGCTTCCGAGCAGTTCTTC
TRBJ1-2,few,TRBV28,-,CASSLSNSPPSDGYTF,TGTGCCAGCAGTTTAAGCAACAGCCCTCCGAGTGATGGCTACACCTTC
TRBJ2-2,-,TRBV18,-,CASSPNTGELFF,TGTGCCAGCTCACCGAACACCGGGGAGCTGTTTTTT
TRBJ1-1,-,TRBV16,-,CASSPTDRNTEAFF,TGTGCCAGCAGCCCCACGGACAGGAACACTGAAGCTTTCTTT
TRBJ2-7,-,TRBV20-1,-,CSARGSPGGTPHEQYF,TGCAGTGCTAGAGGCTCCCCTGGAGGTACCCCCCACGAGCAGTACTTC
TRBJ2-5,-,TRBV12-3/TRBV12-4,-,CASSNPGRRWETQYF,TGTGCCAGCAGCAATCCGGGACGGAGGTGGGAGACCCAGTACTTC
TRBJ2-2,few,TRBV10-3,-,CAIREGLNTGELFF,TGTGCCATCAGGGAGGGGTTGAACACCGGGGAGCTGTTTTTT
TRBJ1-2,few,TRBV6-1,-,CASRRTRGSAGYGYTF,TGTGCCAGCAGGAGAACGCGGGGCAGCGCCGGCTATGGCTACACCTTC
TRBJ2-7,once,TRBV6-5,-,CASSYSGPSYEQYF,TGTGCCAGCAGTTATAGCGGTCCTTCCTACGAGCAGTACTTC
TRBJ2-1,-,TRBV10-2,TRBD2,CATRTSDYNEQFF,TGCGCCACGAGGACTAGCGACTACAATGAGCAGTTCTTC
TRBJ1-3,few,TRBV7-9,-,CASSLTAGYTIYF,TGTGCCAGCAGCTTAACTGCAGGGTATACCATATATTTT
TRBJ2-7,few,TRBV11-2,-,CASSPDLRGGYEQYF,TGTGCCAGCAGCCCCGACCTTAGAGGAGGCTACGAGCAGTACTTC
TRBJ1-5,-,TRBV15,-,CATSGNPQGFRSNQPQHF,TGTGCCACCAGCGGCAACCCGCAGGGATTTCGAAGCAATCAGCCCCAGCATTTT
TRBJ1-1,few,TRBV24-1,TRBD1,CATSDSRDSPEAFF,TGTGCCACCAGTGACTCCCGGGACAGCCCTGAAGCTTTCTTT
TRBJ2-7,-,TRBV10-1,-,CARTGTPRFEQYF,TGCGCCAGAACCGGGACCCCCCGTTTCGAGCAGTACTTC
TRBJ2-1,medium-sized,TRBV7-9,-,CASSWNYNEQFF,TGTGCCAGCAGTTGGAACTACAATGAGCAGTTCTTC
TRBJ2-1,-,TRBV4-3,TRBD2,CASSQVSRSGRAVEGEQFF,TGCGCCAGCAGCCAAGTCTCTCGTAGCGGGAGGGCCGTTGAGGGTGAGCAGTTCTTC
TRBJ1-4,-,TRBV27,-,CASKATGATNEKLFF,TGTGCCAGCAAAGCTACAGGAGCAACTAATGAAAAACTGTTTTTT
TRBJ1-6,few,TRBV5-1,-,CASRGMGLENSPLHF,TGCGCCAGCAGAGGTATGGGGTTGGAGAATTCACCCCTCCACTTT
TRBJ2-3,-,TRBV28,TRBD2,CASSLASGSPDTQYF,TGTGCCAGCAGTTTAGCTAGCGGGAGTCCAGATACGCAGTATTTT